These 17 T cell receptor beta chains were all obtained from the same sample, sequenced in a study of early T cells in non-severe SARS-CoV-2 infection. TCRdb reprocessed the 5' RACE reads with MiXCR, giving one entry per CDR3 protein. The sample consists of approximately 73,000 distinct CDR3 sequences, roughly 13% of them appearing once. Sequencing was carried out using whole blood. The receptor source for this set is an adult who was a healthcare worker with PCR-confirmed SARS-CoV-2 infection or an uninfected control (not recorded which).

V gene TRBV7-2 combines with J gene TRBJ2-3; TRBD2 matches 9 bases. V shed 2 bases and J 2 bases; nucleotides not matched to a gene: 5. The CDR3 has 16 amino acids. Germline CDR1 is SGHTA and CDR2 is FQGNSA. The CDR3 sequence: CASSLRGLANTDTQYF. The DNA for the CDR3 is TGTGCCAGCAGCTTAAGGGGACTAGCAAACACAGATACGCAGTATTTT.

This clonotype has just a few counts. The CDR3 coding sequence is TGTGCCAGCAGTTACGGGGGCGCGGGCAATCAGCCCCAGCATTTT. This gives the protein CASSYGGAGNQPQHF. V and J are TRBV6-2 or TRBV6-3 and TRBJ1-5, with a tentative D call TRBD1 (6 bases). The CDR3 covers 15 residues. The germline V gene has CDR1 MNHEY and CDR2 SVGEGT. Trimming stripped 2 bases from V and 2 bases from J, with 10 bases between.

This clonotype is labeled as medium-sized. This chain links TRBV20-1 with TRBJ1-2; no definite D call. The V end lost 2 bases, the J end lost 0 bases, and 7 bases lay between the germline ends. Per the germline V gene, CDR1 is DFQATT and CDR2 is SNEGSKA (reference sequence). The CDR3 totals 13 residues. The CDR3: CSARRQPNYGYTF. CDR3 DNA: TGCAGTGCTAGAAGGCAGCCTAACTATGGCTACACCTTC.

The rearrangement joins TRBV29-1 to TRBJ2-7; maybe TRBD1 (5 bases). The length of the CDR3 is 11 residues. Germline-derived CDR1 and CDR2 are SQVTM and ANQGSEA. V gave up 4 bases and J gave up 2 bases, with 6 bases separating them. CDR3: CSVGQPYEQYF. Here the CDR3 DNA reads TGCAGCGTTGGACAGCCCTACGAGCAGTACTTC.

This clonotype was recorded many times. The J gene is TRBJ1-2, the V gene TRBV6-2 or TRBV6-3; a weak D match, TRBD1 (6 bases). This CDR3 region has 13 residues. V dropped 5 bases and J dropped 6 bases, with 13 bases sitting between them. Per germline, CDR1 MNHEY and CDR2 SVGEGT. This CDR3 is CASSIGQNHGYTF. CDR3 bases: TGTGCCAGCAGTATAGGACAGAACCATGGCTACACCTTC.

Of note for this clonotype: One end of the junction varies from germline; a read error may be responsible. This rearrangement joins TRBV2 to TRBJ2-6, with no clear D. CDR1 and CDR2 (germline): SNHLY, FYNNEI. CDR3 length: 16 residues. The CDR3 bases are TGTCCCAGCACGAGCCCCGTTTTCTCTGGGGCCAACGTCCTGACTTTC. Residues: CPSTSPVFSGANVLTF. The whole variable domain, filled in from reference TRBV2 and TRBJ2-6, reads EPEVTQTPSHQVTQMGQEVILRCVPISNHLYFYWYRQILGQKVEFLVSFYNNEISEKSEIFDDQFSVERPDGSNFTLKIRSTKLEDSAMYFCPSTSPVFSGANVLTFGAGSRLTVL.

This clonotype was seen at least ten times. The genes are TRBV20-1 and TRBJ2-7; D might be TRBD2 (5 bases). V lost 5 bases and J lost 0, with 11 bases in between. The CDR3 runs to 13 residues. Germline V gene sequence: CDR1 DFQATT, CDR2 SNEGSKA (reference sequence). The CDR3 reads CSARRTGSYEQYF. As DNA, the CDR3 is TGCAGTGCTCGGAGGACGGGCTCCTACGAGCAGTACTTC.

V and J are TRBV18 and TRBJ1-4; D is ambiguous. The ends were cut back, 2 bases at V and 7 bases at J, with 8 bases in the middle. The CDR3 is 13 amino acids. Germline V CDR1 and CDR2: KGHSH, LQKENI. CDR3: CASSPARSEKLFF. The CDR3, as DNA: TGTGCCAGCTCACCAGCGAGAAGTGAAAAACTGTTTTTT.

This clonotype was picked up many times. The rearrangement joins TRBV28 to TRBJ2-1; 12 bases align to TRBD2. This CDR3 is built from 15 residues. CDR1 and CDR2 (germline): MDHEN, SYDVKM. V trimming: 7 bases; J trimming: 8 bases; junction bases outside the gene matches: 9. The CDR3 bases are TGTGCCAGCACCTCGACTAGCGGGAGATCCGATGAGCAGTTCTTC. As protein: CASTSTSGRSDEQFF.

On this clonotype: A read error may explain this, as a much larger clone is one base away. The CDR3 spells CSARVLREKFF. The CDR3 region has the DNA TGCAGTGCTAGAGTACTTCGTGAGAAGTTCTTC. This chain connects TRBV20-1 to TRBJ2-1, with D hard to call. Germline V lookup: CDR1 DFQATT, CDR2 SNEGSKA (reference sequence). The CDR3 sequence is 11 residues long.

The V gene is TRBV29-1, the J gene TRBJ1-3; D is ambiguous. The V end was cut by 0 bases, the J end by 8 bases, with 8 bases between. The CDR3 totals 12 residues. In germline, CDR1 is SQVTM, CDR2 ANQGSEA. CDR3 sequence reads: CSVEDGGDTIYF. Written as DNA, the CDR3 is TGCAGCGTTGAAGATGGAGGAGACACCATATATTTT.

The chain couples TRBV12-3 or TRBV12-4 to TRBJ2-3; D not certain. The V gene lost 3 bases and the J gene lost 0 bases, with 13 bases spanning the gap. The length of the CDR3 is 16 residues. This CDR3 reads CASSLGSLTSTDTQYF. For the CDR3, the DNA is TGTGCCAGCAGTTTGGGTAGCCTGACTAGCACAGATACGCAGTATTTT.

The chain carries TRBV9 and TRBJ2-7, with 9 bases identical to TRBD2. The CDR3 extends over 15 amino acids. V gave up 0 bases and J gave up 4 bases; unmatched junction bases: 5. Per the germline V gene, CDR1 is SGDLS and CDR2 is YYNGEE. CDR3: CASSVGGRAIYEQYF. The CDR3 nucleotides read TGTGCCAGCAGCGTAGGCGGGAGGGCTATTTACGAGCAGTACTTC.

This clonotype appeared a few times. The chain carries TRBV11-2 and TRBJ2-5; 9 nucleotides agree with TRBD2. Unmatched junction bases numbered 9, after V lost 4 bases and J lost 3 bases. The germline V gene encodes CDR1 SGHAT and CDR2 FQNNGV. This CDR3 has 16 residues. CDR3 sequence (DNA): TGTGCCAGCAGCTCCTATTCTAGCGGGGTGAAAGAGACCCAGTACTTC. Translated, it gives CASSSYSSGVKETQYF.

This clonotype occurred many times. The rearrangement joins TRBV7-9 to TRBJ2-7; 11 bases match TRBD1. This CDR3 region has 15 residues. J gave up 5 bases and V 1 base, and 4 bases lay outside the gene matches. The germline V gene encodes CDR1 SEHNR and CDR2 FQNEAQ (reference sequence). This chain's CDR3 is CASSLGTGGTNEQYF. As DNA, the CDR3 is TGTGCCAGCAGCTTAGGGACAGGGGGCACTAACGAGCAGTACTTC. Complete variable domain (other parts from reference TRBV7-9 and TRBJ2-7): DTGVSQNPRHKITKRGQNVTFRCDPISEHNRLYWYRQTLGQGPEFLTYFQNEAQLEKSRLLSDRFSAERPKGSFSTLEIQRTEQGDSAMYLCASSLGTGGTNEQYFGPGTRLTVT.

This clonotype came up many times. DNA for the CDR3: TGCAGTGCTAGCTCGGTCGGACGGGGGGAGCTGTTTTTT. This encodes CSASSVGRGELFF. The rearrangement uses TRBV20-1 and TRBJ2-2; D remains ambiguous. The CDR3 is 13 residues long. CDR1 and CDR2 from the germline V gene are DFQATT and SNEGSKA (reference sequence). Trimming took off 3 bases at V and 8 bases at J, with 13 bases between the two ends.

A few counts support this clonotype. This rearrangement joins TRBV11-2 to TRBJ2-2, with 8 bases that match TRBD2. Germline V lookup: CDR1 SGHAT, CDR2 FQNNGV. The CDR3 sequence is 15 residues long. Trimming at V came to 1 base and at J to 4 bases, leaving 2 bases not matched to a gene. CDR3 sequence reads: CASSLASGGTGELFF. CDR3 in DNA: TGTGCCAGCAGCTTAGCGAGCGGGGGCACCGGGGAGCTGTTTTTT.